This TCR beta chain derives from a study of blood T cell repertoires in COVID-19. Study summary: Sample material is recorded as cDNA or gDNA derived from T cells, B-cell-depleted T cells, or PBMCs.

Original processing notes: Reference gene primer amplification gave nucleated cell count estimates. Only in-frame clones appear in the TCRdb table, and some are missing; sequencing was by immunoSEQ multiplex PCR. The V and J calls and clone size come from that table; D and trimming were worked out from the DNA. This sample has some 200,000 clones, with roughly nine tenths found just once. V lost 4 bases to trimming and J lost 0 bases, with 7 bases between them. Germline V gene data show CDR1 as SGHRS and CDR2 as YFSETQ. The CDR3 contains 13 residues. Only a few counts were recorded for this clone. Other nucleotide sequences from this sample produce the same CDR3.

Sequenced material: peripheral blood. This sequence originates from a man aged 60-69 years with active or convalescent COVID-19. The chain is built from TRBV5-1 and TRBJ1-1; D is possibly TRBD1 (5 bases). The CDR3: CASSLTVNTEAFF. The CDR3 DNA reads as TGCGCCAGCAGCCTGACAGTGAACACTGAAGCTTTCTTT.